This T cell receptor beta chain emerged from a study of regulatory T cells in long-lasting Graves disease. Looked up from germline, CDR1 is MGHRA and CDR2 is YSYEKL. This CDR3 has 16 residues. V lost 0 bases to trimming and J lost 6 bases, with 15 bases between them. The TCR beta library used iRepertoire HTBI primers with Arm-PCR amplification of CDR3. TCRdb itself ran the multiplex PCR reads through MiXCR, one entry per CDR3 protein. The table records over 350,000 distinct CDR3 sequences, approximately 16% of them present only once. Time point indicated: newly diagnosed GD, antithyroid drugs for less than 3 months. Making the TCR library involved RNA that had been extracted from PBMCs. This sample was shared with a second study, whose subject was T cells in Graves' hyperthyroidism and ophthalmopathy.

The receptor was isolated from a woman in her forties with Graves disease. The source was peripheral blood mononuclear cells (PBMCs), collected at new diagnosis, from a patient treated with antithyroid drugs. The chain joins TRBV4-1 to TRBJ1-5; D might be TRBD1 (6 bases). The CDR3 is CASSQDGRGVGQPQHF. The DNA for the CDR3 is TGCGCCAGCAGCCAAGATGGCAGGGGAGTGGGTCAGCCCCAGCATTTT.